These 10 T cell receptor beta chains originate from one sample sequenced in a study of T cells in Graves' hyperthyroidism and ophthalmopathy. Amplified TCR beta CDR3 regions came from RNA transcripts. First-round RT-PCR targeting the TCR CDR3 was performed with the HTBI primer set. MiXCR was run by TCRdb on the multiplex PCR reads, yielding one entry per CDR3 protein. The repertoire consists of about 410,000 distinct CDR3 sequences, with under 15% occurring once and the leading ten covering 13%. Source material: blood. Every receptor here comes from a man younger than 35 with Graves' ophthalmopathy.

This clonotype was counted ten times or more. This rearrangement joins TRBV5-1 to TRBJ2-7; TRBD2 might be the D (5 bases). V lost 2 bases and J lost 3, with 21 bases in between. The CDR3 sequence is 17 residues long. Looked up from germline, CDR1 is SGHRS and CDR2 is YFSETQ. This CDR3 reads CASSFQTSGWESYEQYF. The CDR3 DNA reads TGCGCCAGCAGCTTTCAGACCAGTGGGTGGGAGAGCTACGAGCAGTACTTC. The full variable domain, completed using reference TRBV5-1 and TRBJ2-7, is KAGVTQTPRYLIKTRGQQVTLSCSPISGHRSVSWYQQTPGQGLQFLFEYFSETQRNKGNFPGRFSGRQFSNSRSEMNVSTLELGDSALYLCASSFQTSGWESYEQYFGPGTRLTVT.

This clonotype has more than one count but fewer than ten. A much larger clone sits a single nucleotide away, making a read error possible. The chain links TRBV11-2 to TRBJ2-3, with D perhaps TRBD2 (6 bases). In germline, CDR1 is SGHAT, CDR2 FQNNGV. The CDR3 runs to 16 residues. The CDR3, as DNA: TGTGCCAGCAGCTTGTTTGGCGGGGCTAGCACAGATACGCGGTATTTT. Protein sequence: CASSLFGGASTDTRYF.

This clonotype was observed at least ten times. In nucleotides, the CDR3 is TGTGCCACCAGGAATAGCGGAGCCGACAATGAGCAGTTCTTC. It is translated as CATRNSGADNEQFF. The chain links TRBV24-1 to TRBJ2-1; D possibly corresponds to TRBD2 (6 bases). There are 14 residues in the CDR3. Deletions cut 7 bases from V and 5 bases from J, with 14 bases between. CDR1 KGHDR and CDR2 SFDVKD come from the germline V gene.

This clonotype was seen repeatedly, ten times or more. V usage is TRBV11-2 and J usage is TRBJ2-5, with D possibly being TRBD1 (6 bases). The CDR3 runs to 16 residues. Germline V gene lookup returns CDR1 SGHAT and CDR2 FQNNGV. The V end was cut by 6 bases, the J end by 3 bases, with 20 bases between. The chain's CDR3 is CASSLAPDSRKETQYF. DNA of the CDR3: TGTGCCAGCAGTCTAGCTCCGGACAGCAGGAAAGAGACCCAGTACTTC.

This clonotype was seen many times. The V call is TRBV24-1, the J call TRBJ1-2, with 8 bases matching TRBD1. CDR3 length equals 15 residues. Germline loops: CDR1 KGHDR, CDR2 SFDVKD. The trim removed 3 bases at V and 2 bases at J, leaving 4 bases unmatched. Here the CDR3 DNA reads TGTGCCACCAGTGATGAAGACAGGGGAAACTATGGCTACACCTTC. It yields the protein CATSDEDRGNYGYTF.

This chain links TRBV5-1 with TRBJ1-2, with TRBD1 matching 9 bases. V lost 4 bases, J lost 4 bases, and 8 bases stayed unmatched. Germline V lookup: CDR1 SGHRS, CDR2 YFSETQ. This CDR3 spans 15 amino acids. CDR3 loop: CASSNTGTGPYGYTF. Here the CDR3 DNA reads TGCGCCAGCAGCAATACCGGGACAGGGCCCTATGGCTACACCTTC.

This clonotype occurred many times. V gene TRBV7-9 combines with J gene TRBJ2-1; the match to TRBD2 covers 7 bases. V lost 4 bases and J lost 6; bases outside the gene matches: 12. Looked up from germline, CDR1 is SEHNR and CDR2 is FQNEAQ (reference sequence). This CDR3 has 16 amino acids. In nucleotides, the CDR3 is TGTGCCAGCAGCTCCCTAGCGGTCCGAAGGTCCAATGAGCAGTTCTTC. This codes for CASSSLAVRRSNEQFF.

This clonotype was recorded at least ten times. The DNA for the CDR3 is TGTGCCAGCTCACCAGGGGCAGGAATACAAGAGACCCAGTACTTC. Translated, it gives CASSPGAGIQETQYF. The genes are TRBV18 and TRBJ2-5; a possible D gene is TRBD1 (5 bases). With 2 bases removed from V and 2 bases from J, the gap between germline ends came to 12 bases. Per the germline V gene, CDR1 is KGHSH and CDR2 is LQKENI. The CDR3 has 15 amino acids.

This clonotype came up many times. This chain uses TRBV3-1 with TRBJ1-4; D is perhaps TRBD1 (5 bases). Looked up from germline, CDR1 is LGHDT and CDR2 is YNNKEL (reference sequence). The CDR3 is made up of 14 amino acids. The V and J ends lost 4 bases and 8 bases respectively, with 14 bases between them. CDR3 sequence: CASSPPGTGEKLFF. The CDR3 bases are TGTGCCAGCAGCCCTCCCGGGACTGGCGAAAAACTGTTTTTT.

Points on this clonotype: Given a much more abundant clone one base away, this may be a read error. The V gene is TRBV7-9, the J gene TRBJ2-7; 8 positions match TRBD1. The CDR3 runs 13 residues. The V gene end was trimmed by 7 bases and the J gene end by 7 bases; junction bases not matched to a gene: 9. CDR1 is SEHNR and CDR2 is FQNEAQ in the germline V gene (reference sequence). The CDR3 loop is CASTGQVRGEQYF. CDR3 coding DNA: TGTGCCAGCACGGGACAGGTGCGCGGTGAGCAGTACTTC.